A selection of T cell receptor beta chains follows, all from one sample in a study of graft-versus-host responses after intestinal transplantation. Repertoires were generated with immunoSEQ multiplex PCR, while TCRdb's copy carries only in-frame clones and drops some. Found here are 85,000 to 90,000 clones, about four fifths of them singletons; the top ten hold about 18%. These receptors' targets are unknown. The specimen was unstimulated CD8+ T cells sorted from spleen or lymph node cells, collected before intestinal transplant. These receptors all come from a human donor who received an intestinal transplant. CDR3s include the opening cysteine and the closing phenylalanine or tryptophan. D genes are given only for firm matches. Clone size is stated in some rows and not others, as once, few, many or a class when expanded.

v_gene	abundance	j_gene	d_gene	CDR3aa	CDR3nt
TRBV27	.	TRBJ1-5	TRBD1	CASSLTGPGTGSQPQHF	TGTGCCAGCAGTTTAACCGGGCCAGGGACAGGGAGTCAGCCCCAGCATTTT
TRBV19	.	TRBJ2-7	.	CASSIWDGRQGQYF	TGTGCCAGTAGTATCTGGGACGGACGCCAAGGGCAGTACTTC
TRBV29-1	.	TRBJ1-1	.	CSVGRGTEAFF	TGCAGCGTTGGACGGGGCACTGAAGCTTTCTTT
TRBV7-2	.	TRBJ2-3	.	CASRLDTQYF	TGTGCCAGCAGATTAGATACGCAGTATTTT
TRBV15	.	TRBJ1-1	.	CATSRDGSTEAFF	TGTGCCACCAGCAGAGACGGGAGCACTGAAGCTTTCTTT
TRBV4-1	once	TRBJ2-5	.	CASSQGGASQETQYF	TGCGCCAGCAGCCAAGGGGGGGCCTCCCAAGAGACCCAGTACTTC
TRBV30	.	TRBJ1-1	.	CAWNGVLNTEAFF	TGTGCCTGGAACGGGGTTTTGAACACTGAAGCTTTCTTT
TRBV6-4	.	TRBJ1-6	.	CASSEEGGVSPLHF	TGTGCCAGCAGTGAGGAAGGGGGTGTTTCACCCCTCCACTTT
TRBV5-6	.	TRBJ2-7	.	CASSSFGRTYEQYF	TGTGCCAGCAGCTCCTTCGGTAGGACCTACGAGCAGTACTTC
TRBV6-6	.	TRBJ2-5	.	CASSYEGAGETQYF	TGTGCCAGCAGTTACGAAGGGGCGGGGGAGACCCAGTACTTC
TRBV5-4	once	TRBJ1-1	.	CASSSQDAEAFF	TGTGCCAGCAGTTCCCAGGACGCTGAAGCTTTCTTT